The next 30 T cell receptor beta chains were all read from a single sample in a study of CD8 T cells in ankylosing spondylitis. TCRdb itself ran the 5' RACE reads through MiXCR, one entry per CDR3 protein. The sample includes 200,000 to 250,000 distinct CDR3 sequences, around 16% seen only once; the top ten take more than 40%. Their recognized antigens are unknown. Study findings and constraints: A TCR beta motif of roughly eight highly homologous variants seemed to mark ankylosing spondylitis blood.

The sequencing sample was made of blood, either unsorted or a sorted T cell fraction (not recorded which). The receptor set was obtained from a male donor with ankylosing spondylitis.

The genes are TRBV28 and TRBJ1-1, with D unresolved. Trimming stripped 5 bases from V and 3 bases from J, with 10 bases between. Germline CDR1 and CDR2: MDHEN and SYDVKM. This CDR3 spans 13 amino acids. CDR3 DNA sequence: TGTGCCAGCAGTCCAGATAGGGACACTGAAGCTTTCTTT. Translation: CASSPDRDTEAFF.

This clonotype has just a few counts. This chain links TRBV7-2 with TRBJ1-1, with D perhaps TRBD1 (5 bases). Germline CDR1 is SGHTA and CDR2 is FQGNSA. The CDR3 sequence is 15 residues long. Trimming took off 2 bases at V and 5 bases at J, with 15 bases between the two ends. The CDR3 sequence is CASSLYGGHGTEAFF. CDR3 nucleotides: TGTGCCAGCAGCTTATATGGGGGTCATGGGACTGAAGCTTTCTTT. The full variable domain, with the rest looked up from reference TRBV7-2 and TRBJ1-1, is GAGVSQSPSNKVTEKGKDVELRCDPISGHTALYWYRQSLGQGLEFLIYFQGNSAPDKSGLPSDRFSAERTGGSVSTLTIQRTQQEDSAVYLCASSLYGGHGTEAFFGQGTRLTVV.

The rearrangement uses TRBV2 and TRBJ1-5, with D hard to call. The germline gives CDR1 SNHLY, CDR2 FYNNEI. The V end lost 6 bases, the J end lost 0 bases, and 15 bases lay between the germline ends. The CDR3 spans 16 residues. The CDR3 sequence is CASRGSRETSNQPQHF. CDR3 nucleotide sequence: TGTGCCAGCAGAGGCTCCCGGGAGACTAGCAATCAGCCCCAGCATTTT.

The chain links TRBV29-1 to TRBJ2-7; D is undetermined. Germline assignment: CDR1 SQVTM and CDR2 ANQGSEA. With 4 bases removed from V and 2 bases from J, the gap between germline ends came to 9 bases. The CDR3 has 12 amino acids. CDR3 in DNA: TGCAGCGTTGTCCTAGGACCCTACGAGCAGTACTTC. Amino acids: CSVVLGPYEQYF.

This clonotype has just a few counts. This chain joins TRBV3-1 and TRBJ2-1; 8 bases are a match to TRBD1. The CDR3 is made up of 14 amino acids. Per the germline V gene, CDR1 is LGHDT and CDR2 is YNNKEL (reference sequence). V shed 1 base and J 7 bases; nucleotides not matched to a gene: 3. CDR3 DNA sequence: TGTGCCAGCAGCCAAGTCTGGACAGGGAATGAGCAGTTCTTC. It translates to CASSQVWTGNEQFF.

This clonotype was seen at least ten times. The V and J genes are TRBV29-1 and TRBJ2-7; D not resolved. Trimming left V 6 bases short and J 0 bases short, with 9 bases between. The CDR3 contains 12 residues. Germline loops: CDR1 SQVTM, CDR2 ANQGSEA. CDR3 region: CSVASSSYEQYF. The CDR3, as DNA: TGCAGCGTCGCCTCGAGCTCCTACGAGCAGTACTTC.

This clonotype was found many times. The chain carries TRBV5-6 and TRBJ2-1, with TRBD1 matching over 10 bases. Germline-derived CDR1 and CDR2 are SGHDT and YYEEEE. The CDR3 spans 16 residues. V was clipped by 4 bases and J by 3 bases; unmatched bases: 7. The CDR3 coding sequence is TGTGCCAGCAGCACCGCCGGGACAGGGGTCTACAATGAGCAGTTCTTC. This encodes CASSTAGTGVYNEQFF.

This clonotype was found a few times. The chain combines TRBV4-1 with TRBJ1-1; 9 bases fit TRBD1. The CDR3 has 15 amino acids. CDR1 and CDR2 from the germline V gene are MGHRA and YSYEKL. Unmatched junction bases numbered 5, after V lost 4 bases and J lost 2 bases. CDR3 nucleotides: TGCGCCAGCAGCCCTGGGACAGGGCACAACACTGAAGCTTTCTTT. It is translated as CASSPGTGHNTEAFF.

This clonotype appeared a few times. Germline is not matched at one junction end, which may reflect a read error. In DNA, the CDR3 is TGTGCTAGCAGCAGCCTCCAGGGGGCCGCCGGGGAGCTGTTTTTT. Its translation: CASSSLQGAAGELFF. The V and J genes are TRBV7-7 and TRBJ2-2, with 8 bases lining up with TRBD1. There are 15 residues in the CDR3. Per the germline V gene, CDR1 is SSHAT and CDR2 is FNYEAQ (reference sequence).

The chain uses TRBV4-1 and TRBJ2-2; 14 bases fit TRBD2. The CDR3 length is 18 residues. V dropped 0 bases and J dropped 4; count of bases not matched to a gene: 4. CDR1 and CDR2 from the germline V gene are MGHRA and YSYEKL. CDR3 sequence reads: CASSQEGLAGVPTGELFF. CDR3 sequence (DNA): TGCGCCAGCAGCCAAGAGGGACTAGCGGGAGTCCCCACCGGGGAGCTGTTTTTT.

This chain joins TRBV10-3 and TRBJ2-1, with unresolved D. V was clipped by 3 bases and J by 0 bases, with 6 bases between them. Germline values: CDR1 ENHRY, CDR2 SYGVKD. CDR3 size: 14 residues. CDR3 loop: CAISESGSYNEQFF. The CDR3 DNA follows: TGTGCCATCAGTGAATCTGGCTCCTACAATGAGCAGTTCTTC.

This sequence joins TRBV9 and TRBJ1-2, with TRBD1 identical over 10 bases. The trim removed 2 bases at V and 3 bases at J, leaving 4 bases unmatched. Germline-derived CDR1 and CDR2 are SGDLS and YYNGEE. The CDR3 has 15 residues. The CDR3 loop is CASSVGQGVHYGYTF. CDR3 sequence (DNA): TGTGCCAGCAGCGTCGGACAGGGGGTCCACTATGGCTACACCTTC.

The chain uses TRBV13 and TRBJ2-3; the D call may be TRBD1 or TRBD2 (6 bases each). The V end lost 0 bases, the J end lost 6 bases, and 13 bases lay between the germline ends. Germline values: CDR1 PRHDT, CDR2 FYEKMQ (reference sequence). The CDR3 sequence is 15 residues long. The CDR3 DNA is TGTGCCAGCAGCTTAGGCCCGGGGGCGACCGATACGCAGTATTTT. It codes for CASSLGPGATDTQYF.

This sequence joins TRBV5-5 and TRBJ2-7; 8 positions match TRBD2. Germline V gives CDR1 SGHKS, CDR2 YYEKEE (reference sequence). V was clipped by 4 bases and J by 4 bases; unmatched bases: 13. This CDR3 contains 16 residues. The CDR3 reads CASSPGLGEAGYEQYF. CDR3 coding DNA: TGTGCCAGCAGCCCGGGACTAGGAGAAGCAGGGTACGAGCAGTACTTC.

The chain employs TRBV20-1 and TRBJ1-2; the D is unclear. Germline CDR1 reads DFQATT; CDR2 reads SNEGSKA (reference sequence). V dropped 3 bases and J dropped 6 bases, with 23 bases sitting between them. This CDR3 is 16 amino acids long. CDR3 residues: CSASLLQTGRVDGYTF. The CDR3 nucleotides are TGCAGTGCTAGCCTACTCCAAACGGGCCGGGTGGATGGCTACACCTTC.

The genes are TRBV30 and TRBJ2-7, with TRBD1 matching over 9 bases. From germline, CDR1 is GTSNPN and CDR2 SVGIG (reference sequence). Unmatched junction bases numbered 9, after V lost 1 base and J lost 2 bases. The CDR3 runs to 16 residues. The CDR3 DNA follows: TGTGCCTGGAGTGCGACCCGGGACAGGGACCCCTACGAGCAGTACTTC. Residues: CAWSATRDRDPYEQYF.

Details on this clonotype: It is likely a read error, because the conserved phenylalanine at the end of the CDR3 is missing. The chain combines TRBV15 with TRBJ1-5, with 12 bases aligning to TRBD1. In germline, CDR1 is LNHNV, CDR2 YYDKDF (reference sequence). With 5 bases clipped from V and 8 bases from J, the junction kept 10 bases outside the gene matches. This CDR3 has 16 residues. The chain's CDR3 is CATSARDRGPEEPQHS. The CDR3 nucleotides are TGTGCCACCAGCGCCCGGGACAGGGGGCCTGAGGAGCCCCAGCATTCT.

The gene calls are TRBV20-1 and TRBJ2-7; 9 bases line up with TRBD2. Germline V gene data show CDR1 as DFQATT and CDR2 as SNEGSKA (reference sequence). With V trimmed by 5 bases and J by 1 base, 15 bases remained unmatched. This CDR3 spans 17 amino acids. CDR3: CSAHTRTSELPSYEQYF. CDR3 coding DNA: TGCAGTGCTCACACTCGGACTAGCGAGCTCCCTTCCTACGAGCAGTACTTC.

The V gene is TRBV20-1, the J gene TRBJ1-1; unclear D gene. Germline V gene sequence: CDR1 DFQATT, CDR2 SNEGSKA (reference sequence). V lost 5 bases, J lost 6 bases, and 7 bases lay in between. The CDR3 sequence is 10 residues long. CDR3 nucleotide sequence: TGCAGTGCTCCACCACCTGAAGCTTTCTTT. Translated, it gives CSAPPPEAFF.

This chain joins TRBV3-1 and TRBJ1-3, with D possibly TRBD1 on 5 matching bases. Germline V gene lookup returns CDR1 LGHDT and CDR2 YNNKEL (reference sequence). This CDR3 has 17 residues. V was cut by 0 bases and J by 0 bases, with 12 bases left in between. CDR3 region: CASSQDWDSDSGNTIYF. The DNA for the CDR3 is TGTGCCAGCAGCCAAGATTGGGACTCCGACTCTGGAAACACCATATATTTT.

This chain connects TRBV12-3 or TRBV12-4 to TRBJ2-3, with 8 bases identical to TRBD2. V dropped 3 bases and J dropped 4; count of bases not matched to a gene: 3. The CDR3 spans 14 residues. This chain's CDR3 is CASSFGGVADTQYF. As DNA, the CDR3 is TGTGCCAGCAGTTTCGGGGGGGTCGCAGATACGCAGTATTTT.

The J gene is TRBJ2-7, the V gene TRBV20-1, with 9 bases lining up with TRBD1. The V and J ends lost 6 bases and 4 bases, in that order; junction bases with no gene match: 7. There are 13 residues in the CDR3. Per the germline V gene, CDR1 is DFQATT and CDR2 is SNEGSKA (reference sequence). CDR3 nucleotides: TGCAGTGCCCGGGACAGGGTCGGGTACGAGCAGTACTTC. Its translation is CSARDRVGYEQYF.

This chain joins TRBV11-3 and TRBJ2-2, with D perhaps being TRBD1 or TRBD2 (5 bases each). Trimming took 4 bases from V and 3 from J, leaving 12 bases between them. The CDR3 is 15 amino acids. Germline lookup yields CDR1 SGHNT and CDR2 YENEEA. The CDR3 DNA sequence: TGTGCCAGCAGCTCCCGAGGGGTATACACCGGGGAGCTGTTTTTT. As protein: CASSSRGVYTGELFF.

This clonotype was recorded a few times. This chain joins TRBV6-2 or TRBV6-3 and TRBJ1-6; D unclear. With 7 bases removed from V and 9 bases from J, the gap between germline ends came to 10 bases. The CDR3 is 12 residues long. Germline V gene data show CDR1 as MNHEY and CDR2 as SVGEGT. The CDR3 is CASTDRASPLHF. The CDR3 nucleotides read TGTGCCAGCACCGACCGGGCTTCACCCCTCCACTTT.

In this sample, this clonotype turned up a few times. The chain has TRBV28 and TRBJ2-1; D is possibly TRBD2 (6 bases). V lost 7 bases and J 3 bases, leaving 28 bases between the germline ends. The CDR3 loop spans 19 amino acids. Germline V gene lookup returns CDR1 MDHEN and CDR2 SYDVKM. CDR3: CASTLRRVAGKVGYNEQFF. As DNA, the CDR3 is TGTGCCAGCACCCTGAGGAGGGTGGCGGGAAAGGTGGGCTACAATGAGCAGTTCTTC.

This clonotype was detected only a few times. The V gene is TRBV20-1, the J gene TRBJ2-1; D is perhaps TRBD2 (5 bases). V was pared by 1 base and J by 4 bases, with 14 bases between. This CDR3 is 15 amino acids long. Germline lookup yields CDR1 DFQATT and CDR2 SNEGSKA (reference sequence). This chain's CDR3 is CSARVYGVRYNEQFF. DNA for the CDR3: TGCAGTGCTAGAGTTTACGGGGTAAGGTACAATGAGCAGTTCTTC.

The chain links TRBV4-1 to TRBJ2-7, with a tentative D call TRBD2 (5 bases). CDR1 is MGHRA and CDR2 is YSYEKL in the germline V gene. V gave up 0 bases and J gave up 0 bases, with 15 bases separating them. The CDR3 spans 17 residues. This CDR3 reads CASSQDGSGSRSYEQYF. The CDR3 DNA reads TGCGCCAGCAGCCAAGATGGATCGGGGAGCCGCTCCTACGAGCAGTACTTC.

The CDR3 nucleotides are TGCGCCAGCAGCTTTATGGGACAGGTAACCCAAGAGACCCAGTACTTC. Protein sequence: CASSFMGQVTQETQYF. The chain has TRBV5-1 and TRBJ2-5; 8 bases match TRBD1. The CDR3 runs 16 residues. V trimming: 2 bases; J trimming: 1 base; junction bases outside the gene matches: 7. Germline V lookup: CDR1 SGHRS, CDR2 YFSETQ.

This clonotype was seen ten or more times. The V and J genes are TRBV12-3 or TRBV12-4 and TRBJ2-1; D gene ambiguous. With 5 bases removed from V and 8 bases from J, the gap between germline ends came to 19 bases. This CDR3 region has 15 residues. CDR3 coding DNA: TGTGCCAGCAGTCCTAACCCCGAGCAAAACGATGAGCAGTTCTTC. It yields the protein CASSPNPEQNDEQFF.

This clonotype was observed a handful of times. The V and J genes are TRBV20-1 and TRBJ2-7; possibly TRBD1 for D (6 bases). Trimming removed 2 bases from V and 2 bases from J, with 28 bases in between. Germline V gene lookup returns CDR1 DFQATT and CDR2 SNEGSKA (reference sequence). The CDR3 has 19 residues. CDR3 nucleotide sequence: TGCAGTGCTAGACCCGGGGACACTGGGTGGGATCTATATACCTACGAGCAGTACTTC. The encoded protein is CSARPGDTGWDLYTYEQYF.